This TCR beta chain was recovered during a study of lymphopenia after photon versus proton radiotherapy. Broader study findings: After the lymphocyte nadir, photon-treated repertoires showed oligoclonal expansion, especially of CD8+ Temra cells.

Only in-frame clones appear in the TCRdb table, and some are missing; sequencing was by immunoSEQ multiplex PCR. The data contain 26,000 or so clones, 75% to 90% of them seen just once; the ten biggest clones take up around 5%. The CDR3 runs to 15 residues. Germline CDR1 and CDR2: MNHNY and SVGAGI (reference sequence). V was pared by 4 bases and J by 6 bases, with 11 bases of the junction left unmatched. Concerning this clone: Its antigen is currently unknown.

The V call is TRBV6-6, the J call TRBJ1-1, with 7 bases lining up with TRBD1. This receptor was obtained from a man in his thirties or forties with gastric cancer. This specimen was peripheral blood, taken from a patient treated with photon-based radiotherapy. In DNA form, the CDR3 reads TGTGCCAGCAGTTTGAGACCAGGGGGTGACGCTGAAGCTTTCTTT. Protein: CASSLRPGGDAEAFF.